Detailed here is one T cell receptor beta chain. Its antigen is currently unknown. Germline values: CDR1 LNHNV, CDR2 YYDKDF (reference sequence). V shed 10 bases and J shed 0 bases, with 10 bases lying between them. The CDR3 sequence is 14 residues long. The source of the sample is a study of neoadjuvant nivolumab and ipilimumab in lung cancer. Study at large: Nivolumab 3 mg/kg was given days 1, 15 and 29, plus ipilimumab 1 mg/kg day 1 in combination. Regarding the study as a whole: TCR receptors were sequenced in few samples. Pretherapy blood TCR richness correlated positively with resected tumor richness.

Data came from immunoSEQ multiplex PCR; TCRdb stores just in-frame clones and leaves some out. The data show about 6,900 clones, roughly three quarters seen once. This sequence originates from an adult with non-small cell lung cancer. The sample was tumor tissue, taken after neoadjuvant nivolumab, alone or with ipilimumab, at or shortly before surgery. J is TRBJ2-6 and V is TRBV15; D ambiguous. As DNA, the CDR3 is TGTGCCAGCACCCAACTCTCTGGGGCCAACGTCCTGACTTTC. Translated, it gives CASTQLSGANVLTF.